The 6 T cell receptor beta chains reported below all come from one sample, sequenced in a study of technical replicates of blood from a few donors. The repertoire was sequenced with immunoSEQ multiplex PCR; TCRdb's copy has only in-frame clones and lacks some. The sample records about 15,000 clones, just over 85% being singletons. Sequencing was performed on PBMCs. The receptor set was obtained from a human donor in good health.

V usage is TRBV29-1 and J usage is TRBJ2-5; a possible D gene is TRBD1 (5 bases). V lost 4 bases and J 2 bases, leaving 8 bases between the germline ends. In germline, CDR1 is SQVTM, CDR2 ANQGSEA. This CDR3 has 12 residues. The CDR3 sequence is CSVAQGQETQYF. The DNA of the CDR3 is TGCAGCGTTGCCCAGGGACAAGAGACCCAGTACTTC.

V and J are TRBV12-5 and TRBJ2-6, with TRBD1 identical over 7 bases. Germline CDR1 and CDR2: LGHNT and FRNRAP. This CDR3 is 18 amino acids long. The V gene end was trimmed by 3 bases and the J gene end by 0 bases; junction bases not matched to a gene: 8. The CDR3, as DNA: TGTGCTAGTGGTTTCCTCCGGGACAGCGACTCTGGGGCCAACGTCCTGACTTTC. This codes for CASGFLRDSDSGANVLTF.

This clone is a singleton in its sample. The chain combines TRBV7-2 with TRBJ2-7; TRBD2 might be the D (6 bases). The CDR3 contains 14 residues. Germline CDR1 reads SGHTA; CDR2 reads FQGNSA. V shed 3 bases and J shed 3 bases, with 12 bases lying between them. CDR3: CASSFGTGYYEQYF. In DNA form, the CDR3 reads TGTGCCAGCAGCTTTGGGACTGGTTACTACGAGCAGTACTTC. Drawing the rest from reference TRBV7-2 and TRBJ2-7, the complete variable domain is GAGVSQSPSNKVTEKGKDVELRCDPISGHTALYWYRQSLGQGLEFLIYFQGNSAPDKSGLPSDRFSAERTGGSVSTLTIQRTQQEDSAVYLCASSFGTGYYEQYFGPGTRLTVT.

The chain employs TRBV7-2 and TRBJ1-2, with D hard to call. The CDR3 is made up of 14 amino acids. Trimming pared 1 base from V and 7 bases from J, leaving 13 bases between. Germline loops: CDR1 SGHTA, CDR2 FQGNSA. The CDR3: CASSLGEGDVGYTF. The DNA for the CDR3 is TGTGCCAGCAGCTTAGGCGAGGGAGACGTTGGCTACACCTTC. The complete variable domain, with remaining parts taken from reference TRBV7-2 and TRBJ1-2, reads GAGVSQSPSNKVTEKGKDVELRCDPISGHTALYWYRQSLGQGLEFLIYFQGNSAPDKSGLPSDRFSAERTGGSVSTLTIQRTQQEDSAVYLCASSLGEGDVGYTFGSGTRLTVV.

V and J are TRBV7-8 and TRBJ2-1, with TRBD2 matching 8 bases. Germline values: CDR1 SGHVS, CDR2 FQNEAQ. With 7 bases clipped from V and 7 bases from J, the junction kept 9 bases outside the gene matches. The CDR3 extends over 14 amino acids. The CDR3 coding sequence is TGTGCCAGCACCCGAGTACTAGCGGCGAATGAGCAGTTCTTC. Protein sequence: CASTRVLAANEQFF. Full variable domain (missing parts from reference TRBV7-8 and TRBJ2-1): GAGVSQSPRYKVAKRGQDVALRCDPISGHVSLFWYQQALGQGPEFLTYFQNEAQLDKSGLPSDRFFAERPEGSVSTLKIQRTQQEDSAVYLCASTRVLAANEQFFGPGTRLTVL.

V is TRBV2 and J is TRBJ1-5; a weak D match, TRBD1 (5 bases). With 8 bases removed from V and 2 bases from J, the gap between germline ends came to 10 bases. The CDR3 has 13 amino acids. In germline, CDR1 is SNHLY, CDR2 FYNNEI. The DNA of the CDR3 is TGTGCCAGCGGGGCCGAAGGCAATCAGCCCCAGCATTTT. This translates into CASGAEGNQPQHF.